This T cell receptor (beta chain) originates from a study of metastatic and nonmetastatic thyroid tumors. Study-level background: It was across blood and tumor or nodule tissue from malignant and benign thyroid patients that repertoires were compared.

In the original workflow: Researchers built a distant-metastasis classifier for papillary thyroid cancer that drew on CDR3 differences across clinicopathological groups. TCRdb re-called the PCR reads via MiXCR. In this record, the V and J calls reflect TCRdb's handling and not the investigators' own analysis. The table records under 60,000 clones, approximately 20% of them present only once. Findings of the study overall: Patients with malignant thyroid tumors reportedly had significantly higher TCR beta diversity than those with benign nodules, in blood and tumor.

Not a single patient had been given any form of treatment at any point before undergoing thyroid surgery. This clone was observed at least ten times. Its antigen is not identified. The sequencing input was blood. This receptor was obtained from a male donor with papillary thyroid cancer or a benign thyroid nodule (not recorded which). Some clones in this sample may be carry-over from other donors' samples.

The CDR3 is CASSLTGADEQFF. CDR3 DNA: TGTGCCAGCAGTCTGACAGGGGCGGACGAGCAGTTCTTC. The rearrangement links TRBV27 to TRBJ2-1; 8 positions agree with TRBD1. The CDR3 contains 13 residues. J gave up 10 bases and V 5 bases, and 7 bases lay outside the gene matches. The V gene's germline CDR1 is MNHEY and CDR2 SMNVEV (reference sequence).